What follows are 10 T cell receptor beta chains derived from one specimen sequenced in a study of regulatory T cells in long-lasting Graves disease. Sequencing libraries for TCR beta were prepared with iRepertoire HTBI primers and Arm-PCR of CDR3 regions. TCRdb recomputed calls from the multiplex PCR reads with MiXCR, one row per CDR3 protein. The sample shows around 250,000 distinct CDR3 sequences, 20% to 25% of them seen only once. Time point specified: newly diagnosed GD, antithyroid drugs for less than 3 months. Following extraction of RNA from PBMCs, that RNA was used to make the TCR library. Sequencing used peripheral blood mononuclear cells (PBMCs), obtained at new diagnosis, from a patient treated with antithyroid drugs. These receptors all come from a female donor with Graves disease.

The table lists this clonotype with a few counts. V and J are TRBV7-9 and TRBJ2-3, with 8 bases aligning to TRBD2. The CDR3 extends over 16 amino acids. V was clipped by 7 bases and J by 2 bases; unmatched bases: 11. Germline CDR1 SEHNR, CDR2 FQNEAQ (reference sequence). The CDR3: CASTGRGGGPTDTQYF. CDR3 coding DNA: TGTGCCAGCACCGGGCGGGGCGGGGGGCCCACAGATACGCAGTATTTT. Variable domain in full (rest from reference TRBV7-9 and TRBJ2-3): DTGVSQNPRHKITKRGQNVTFRCDPISEHNRLYWYRQTLGQGPEFLTYFQNEAQLEKSRLLSDRFSAERPKGSFSTLEIQRTEQGDSAMYLCASTGRGGGPTDTQYFGPGTRLTVL.

This clonotype was seen a few times. V and J are TRBV10-3 and TRBJ1-2; D ambiguous. The V gene lost 10 bases and the J gene lost 8 bases, with 17 bases spanning the gap. From germline, CDR1 is ENHRY and CDR2 SYGVKD. CDR3 size: 12 residues. The CDR3 protein is CATASVGSGYTF. The CDR3 DNA follows: TGTGCCACCGCTTCGGTGGGGTCGGGCTACACCTTC.

About this clonotype itself: This clone may be a read error of a much larger clone one base away. The rearrangement links TRBV20-1 to TRBJ2-1, with TRBD2 identical over 7 bases. CDR1 is DFQATT, CDR2 SNEGSKA, per germline (reference sequence). CDR3 length: 15 residues. The CDR3 sequence: CSARLLAVSYDEQFF. The CDR3 DNA follows: TGCAGTGCTAGACTCCTAGCGGTCTCCTACGATGAGCAGTTCTTC.

The chain carries TRBV11-3 and TRBJ2-5; 13 nucleotides align to TRBD2. Germline V CDR1 and CDR2: SGHNT, YENEEA. Trimming at V came to 5 bases and at J to 0 bases, leaving 3 bases not matched to a gene. This CDR3 spans 16 amino acids. The CDR3 is CASSPGTSGDQETQYF. In DNA form, the CDR3 reads TGTGCCAGCAGCCCCGGGACTAGCGGGGACCAAGAGACCCAGTACTTC. The variable domain in full, completed from reference TRBV11-3 and TRBJ2-5, reads EAGVVQSPRYKIIEKKQPVAFWCNPISGHNTLYWYLQNLGQGPELLIRYENEEAVDDSQLPKDRFSAERLKGVDSTLKIQPAELGDSAVYLCASSPGTSGDQETQYFGPGTRLLVL.

This chain connects TRBV4-2 to TRBJ1-1; maybe TRBD1 (5 bases). The germline CDR1 and CDR2 sequences are LGHNA and YNFKEQ. The CDR3 loop spans 15 amino acids. Trimming removed 0 bases from V and 1 base from J, with 9 bases in between. The chain's CDR3 is CASSQEWQGNTEAFF. The DNA of the CDR3 is TGTGCCAGCAGCCAAGAATGGCAGGGGAACACTGAAGCTTTCTTT.

The chain links TRBV7-3 to TRBJ2-2; D may match TRBD1 or TRBD2 (6 bases each). The CDR3 is 13 amino acids. Germline-derived CDR1 and CDR2 are SGHTA and FQGTGA. V lost 5 bases and J lost 6, with 10 bases in between. For the CDR3, the DNA is TGTGCCAGCAGCAAGGGGGGCCCCGGGGAGCTGTTTTTT. Translating it yields CASSKGGPGELFF.

This clonotype was detected once. The rearrangement uses TRBV11-3 and TRBJ2-3; D might be TRBD2 (5 bases). Per germline, CDR1 SGHNT and CDR2 YENEEA. CDR3 length equals 17 residues. Trimming left V 1 base short and J 0 bases short, with 14 bases between. CDR3 DNA: TGTGCCAGCAGCTTAGGAGTCGGGATGGGGAGCACAGATACGCAGTATTTT. It translates to CASSLGVGMGSTDTQYF.

This clonotype was observed at least ten times. The chain is built from TRBV7-3 and TRBJ2-3, with D unresolved. Germline CDR1 SGHTA, CDR2 FQGTGA. The CDR3 length is 13 residues. Trimming took 1 base from V and 4 from J, leaving 6 bases between them. CDR3 loop: CASSLMVSDTQYF. The CDR3 DNA sequence: TGTGCCAGCAGCTTAATGGTGTCAGATACGCAGTATTTT.

In this sample, this clonotype turned up a few times. The CDR3 loop is CASSWGNSYEQYF. The CDR3 region has the DNA TGTGCCAGCAGTTGGGGGAACTCTTACGAGCAGTACTTC. The V call is TRBV7-9, the J call TRBJ2-7; either TRBD1 or TRBD2 may fit D (5 bases each). This CDR3 region has 13 residues. Per the germline V gene, CDR1 is SEHNR and CDR2 is FQNEAQ (reference sequence). The germline V and J ends were trimmed by 6 bases and 4 bases, with 13 bases remaining between them.

The chain carries TRBV9 and TRBJ1-2; D may be TRBD1 (5 bases). CDR1 and CDR2 from the germline V gene are SGDLS and YYNGEE. The length of the CDR3 is 13 residues. V lost 2 bases and J lost 8, with 13 bases in between. The CDR3, as DNA: TGTGCCAGCAGCGTCGCGGGGGGGGACGGCTACACCTTC. This translates into CASSVAGGDGYTF.